The rows below give T cell receptor beta chains drawn from one sample of a study of blood T cell repertoires in COVID-19. Sequencing was performed with immunoSEQ multiplex PCR; in TCRdb, only in-frame clones are kept and a portion is missing. The sample contains around 350,000 clones, more than 75% of which appear only once. Sequenced input: peripheral blood. The receptors originated from a human donor in a cohort sampled during active COVID-19. The CDR3 runs from the conserved cysteine through the conserved F or W. The D gene is left open where the match is weak. Clone size is given for some rows only: seen once, a few or many times, or a class if the clone is expanded.

d_gene	v_gene	abundance	j_gene	CDR3aa	CDR3nt
NA	TRBV21-1	once	TRBJ1-1	CASNPRQGRCTEAFF	TGTGCCAGCAACCCAAGACAGGGTCGATGCACTGAAGCTTTCTTT
NA	TRBV6-5	NA	TRBJ2-6	CASNGGPRGANVLTF	TGTGCCTCCAACGGGGGTCCCCGGGGGGCCAACGTCCTGACTTTC
TRBD1	TRBV9	once	TRBJ1-6	CASSTSQGAQRISPLHF	TGTGCCAGCAGCACCTCACAGGGGGCGCAGCGTATTTCACCCCTCCACTTT
TRBD1	TRBV6-5	NA	TRBJ1-4	CASSRQTGFGEKLFF	TGTGCCAGCAGTCGCCAGACAGGGTTCGGTGAAAAACTGTTTTTT
NA	TRBV5-4	once	TRBJ2-7	CASSLGGPPSYEQYF	TGTGCCAGCAGCTTGGGGGGGCCCCCCTCCTACGAGCAGTACTTC
TRBD1	TRBV28	NA	TRBJ2-3	CASSLRFGTVIADTQYF	TGTGCCAGCAGTTTAAGGTTTGGGACAGTGATAGCAGATACGCAGTATTTT
NA	TRBV28	NA	TRBJ2-3	CASSFLVRTDTQYF	TGTGCCAGCAGTTTTCTTGTCCGCACAGATACGCAGTATTTT
NA	TRBV30	NA	TRBJ1-2	CAWSPGYGYTF	TGTGCCTGGAGTCCAGGTTATGGCTACACCTTC
TRBD1	TRBV19	NA	TRBJ1-2	CASSPTGQGDGYTF	TGTGCCAGTAGCCCAACTGGACAGGGCGATGGCTACACCTTC
TRBD1	TRBV5-1	NA	TRBJ1-1	CASSDGQGNTEAFF	TGCGCCAGCAGCGACGGACAGGGGAACACTGAAGCTTTCTTT
NA	TRBV11-3	NA	TRBJ2-1	CASSGSRGDEQFF	TGTGCCAGCAGCGGATCGCGGGGAGATGAGCAGTTCTTC
TRBD1	TRBV30	once	TRBJ1-2	CAWNRGNYGYTF	TGTGCCTGGAACAGGGGTAACTATGGCTACACCTTC
NA	TRBV6-5	NA	TRBJ1-6	CARGMNSPLHF	TGTGCCCGGGGGATGAATTCACCCCTCCACTTT
NA	TRBV27	NA	TRBJ1-2	CASSLNPVTNYGYTF	TGTGCCAGCAGTTTAAATCCAGTGACTAACTATGGCTACACCTTC
TRBD1	TRBV7-6	once	TRBJ1-5	CASSPGQPFNQPQHF	TGTGCCAGCAGCCCGGGACAGCCATTCAATCAGCCCCAGCATTTT
TRBD1	TRBV27	NA	TRBJ1-6	CASSRPPLGQGRRSYNSPLHF	TGTGCCAGCAGTCGACCTCCCCTAGGACAGGGTAGACGCTCCTATAATTCACCCCTCCACTTT
NA	TRBV14	NA	TRBJ2-4	CASSQAAGGNIQYF	TGTGCCAGCAGCCAAGCGGCAGGGGGGAACATTCAGTACTTC
NA	TRBV7-2	once	TRBJ2-1	CASSFDSSGLYNEQFF	TGTGCCAGCAGCTTCGACTCGAGCGGGTTATACAATGAGCAGTTCTTC
NA	TRBV7-3	NA	TRBJ2-1	CASSPPDSRGQFF	TGTGCCAGCAGCCCGCCGGATAGCCGCGGGCAGTTCTTC
NA	TRBV6-5	NA	TRBJ1-2	CASSRGSYGYTF	TGTGCCAGCAGTCGGGGATCCTATGGCTACACCTTC
NA	TRBV5-6	NA	TRBJ1-5	CASSLGRGNQPQHF	TGTGCCAGCAGCTTGGGCAGGGGTAATCAGCCCCAGCATTTT
NA	TRBV2	NA	TRBJ2-1	CASTEGGGPSYEQFF	TGTGCCAGCACCGAAGGGGGGGGGCCGTCATATGAGCAGTTCTTC
TRBD2	TRBV5-1	once	TRBJ2-1	CASSSGGLDGKSRFF	TGCGCCAGCAGCTCCGGAGGACTAGACGGGAAAAGCCGGTTCTTC
TRBD2	TRBV9	NA	TRBJ2-1	CASSVSGSPYNEQFF	TGTGCCAGCAGCGTTAGCGGGAGCCCATACAATGAGCAGTTCTTC
TRBD1	TRBV29-1	NA	TRBJ2-5	CSVAQGVQETQYF	TGCAGCGTAGCACAGGGGGTCCAAGAGACCCAGTACTTC
TRBD1	TRBV5-1	NA	TRBJ2-7	CASSYRDSSYEQYF	TGCGCCAGCAGCTATCGGGACAGCTCCTACGAGCAGTACTTC
TRBD2	TRBV27	NA	TRBJ2-1	CASSRGTSGSNEQFF	TGTGCCAGCAGTAGGGGGACTAGCGGGAGTAATGAGCAGTTCTTC
TRBD1	TRBV9	NA	TRBJ1-2	CASSGPPARGRVYGYTF	TGTGCCAGCAGCGGTCCCCCCGCCAGGGGGCGCGTGTATGGCTACACCTTC
NA	TRBV5-4	NA	TRBJ2-5	CASSPRIGGTQETQYF	TGTGCCAGCAGCCCGCGTATCGGGGGTACCCAAGAGACCCAGTACTTC
NA	TRBV30	NA	TRBJ1-2	CACYPTRGNYGYTF	TGTGCCTGTTACCCGACTCGGGGAAACTATGGCTACACCTTC
NA	TRBV3-1/TRBV3-2	NA	TRBJ1-5	CASSQDRVVQPQHF	TGTGCCAGCAGCCAAGACAGGGTTGTTCAGCCCCAGCATTTT
TRBD1	TRBV7-8	NA	TRBJ1-2	CASSLIGQGGYGYTF	TGTGCCAGCAGCTTAATCGGACAGGGGGGCTATGGCTACACCTTC
NA	TRBV11-2	NA	TRBJ2-1	CASSLDPGLSRSYNEQFF	TGTGCCAGCAGCTTAGACCCCGGACTATCGCGGTCCTACAATGAGCAGTTCTTC
NA	TRBV30	once	TRBJ1-1	CAWSLTVNTEAFF	TGTGCCTGGAGTTTGACAGTGAACACTGAAGCTTTCTTT
NA	TRBV6-5	NA	TRBJ2-7	CASSSRTAYEQYF	TGTGCCAGCAGTAGCAGGACAGCTTACGAGCAGTACTTC
NA	TRBV30	NA	TRBJ2-5	CAWARSAGVQETQYF	TGTGCCTGGGCCCGGAGCGCCGGGGTCCAAGAGACCCAGTACTTC
NA	TRBV19	once	TRBJ1-2	CASSPIQVNYGYTF	TGTGCCAGTAGTCCGATACAGGTTAACTATGGCTACACCTTC
NA	TRBV5-1	NA	TRBJ2-7	CARKPEGTPYEQYF	TGCGCCCGCAAGCCAGAGGGAACCCCCTACGAGCAGTACTTC
NA	TRBV6-5	NA	TRBJ1-2	CASSSGDPSRGYTF	TGTGCCAGCAGTTCGGGAGATCCCTCCAGGGGCTACACCTTC
NA	TRBV19	NA	TRBJ1-1	CASSIDLGGSTEAFF	TGTGCCAGTAGTATAGATCTCGGGGGATCCACTGAAGCTTTCTTT
NA	TRBV18	NA	TRBJ2-5	CASSPPRLQETQYF	TGTGCCAGCTCACCACCCAGGCTTCAAGAGACCCAGTACTTC